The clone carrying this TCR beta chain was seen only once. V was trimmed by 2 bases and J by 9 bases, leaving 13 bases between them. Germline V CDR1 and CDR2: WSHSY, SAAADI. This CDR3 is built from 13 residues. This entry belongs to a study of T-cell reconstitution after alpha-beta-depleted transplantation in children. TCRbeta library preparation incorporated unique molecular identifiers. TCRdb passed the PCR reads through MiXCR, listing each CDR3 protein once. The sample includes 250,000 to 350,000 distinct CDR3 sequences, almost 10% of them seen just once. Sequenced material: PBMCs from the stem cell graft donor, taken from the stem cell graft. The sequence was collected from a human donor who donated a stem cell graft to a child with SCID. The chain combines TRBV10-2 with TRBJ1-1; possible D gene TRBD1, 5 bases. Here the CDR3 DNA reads TGCGCCAGCAGTGAGGTGGGGACGGTTCAAGCTTTCTTT. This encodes CASSEVGTVQAFF.